This T cell receptor beta chain is drawn from a study of cytomegalovirus exposure and HLA in healthy donors. The CDR3 contains 14 residues. With 0 bases removed from V and 5 bases from J, the gap between germline ends came to 7 bases. Germline V gene lookup returns CDR1 MGHRA and CDR2 YSYEKL. This clone was detected only once. Amplification used 60 Vbeta primers and 13 Jbeta primers. Method: immunoSEQ multiplex PCR; TCRdb's copy keeps in-frame clones and lacks some. Of approximately 150,000 clones listed, about 73% are singletons. Input material: PBMCs. This chain uses TRBV4-1 with TRBJ1-4; D possibly corresponds to TRBD1 (5 bases). The sequence was obtained from a woman between 50 and 59 years old in good health and CMV-seropositive. CDR3 in amino acids: CASSQDRGNEKLFF. DNA of the CDR3: TGCGCCAGCAGCCAAGACCGGGGGAATGAAAAACTGTTTTTT.